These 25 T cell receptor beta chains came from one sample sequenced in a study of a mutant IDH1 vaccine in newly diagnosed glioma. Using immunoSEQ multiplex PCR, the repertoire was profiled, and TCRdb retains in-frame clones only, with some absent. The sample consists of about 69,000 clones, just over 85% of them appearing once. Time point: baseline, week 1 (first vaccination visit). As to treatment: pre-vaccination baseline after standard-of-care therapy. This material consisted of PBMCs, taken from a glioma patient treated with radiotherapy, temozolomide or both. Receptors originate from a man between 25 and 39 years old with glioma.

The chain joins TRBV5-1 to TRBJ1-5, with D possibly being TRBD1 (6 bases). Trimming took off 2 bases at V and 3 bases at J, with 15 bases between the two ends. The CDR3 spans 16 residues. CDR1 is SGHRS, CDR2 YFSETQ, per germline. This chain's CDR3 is CASSLDRTANNQPQHF. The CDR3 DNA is TGCGCCAGCAGCTTAGATAGGACAGCCAACAATCAGCCCCAGCATTTT.

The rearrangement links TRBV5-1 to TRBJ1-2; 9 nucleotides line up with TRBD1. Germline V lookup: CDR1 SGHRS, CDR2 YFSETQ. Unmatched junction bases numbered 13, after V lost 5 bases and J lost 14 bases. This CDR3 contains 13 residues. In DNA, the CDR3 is TGCGCCAGCAGTCACGGCCGGGACAGGGAATTTACCTTC. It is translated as CASSHGRDREFTF.

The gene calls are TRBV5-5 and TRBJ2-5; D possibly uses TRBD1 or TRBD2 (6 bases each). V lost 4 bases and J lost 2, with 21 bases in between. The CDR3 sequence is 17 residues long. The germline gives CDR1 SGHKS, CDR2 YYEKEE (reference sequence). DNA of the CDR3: TGTGCCAGCAGCCGAGGAAGGGGGGTCCTAATACAAGAGACCCAGTACTTC. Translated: CASSRGRGVLIQETQYF.

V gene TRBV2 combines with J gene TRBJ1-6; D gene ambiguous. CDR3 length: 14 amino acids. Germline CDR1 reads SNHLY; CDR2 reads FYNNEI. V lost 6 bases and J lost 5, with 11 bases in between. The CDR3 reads CASRAGSHNSPLHF. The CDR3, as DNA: TGTGCCAGCAGGGCCGGGAGCCATAATTCACCCCTCCACTTT.

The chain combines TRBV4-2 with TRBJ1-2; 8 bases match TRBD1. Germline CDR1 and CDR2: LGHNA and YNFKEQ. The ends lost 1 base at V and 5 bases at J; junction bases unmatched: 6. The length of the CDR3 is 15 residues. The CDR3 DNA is TGTGCCAGCAGCCAAGGGGCAGGGGGCAGGTATGGCTACACCTTC. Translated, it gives CASSQGAGGRYGYTF.

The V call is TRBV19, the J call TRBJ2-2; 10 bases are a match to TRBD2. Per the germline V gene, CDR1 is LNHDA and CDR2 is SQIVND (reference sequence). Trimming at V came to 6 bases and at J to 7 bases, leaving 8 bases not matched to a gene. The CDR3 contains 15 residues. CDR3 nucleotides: TGTGCCAGTAGAGGAGCGGGGGGGCAAGTCGGGGAGCTGTTTTTT. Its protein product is CASRGAGGQVGELFF.

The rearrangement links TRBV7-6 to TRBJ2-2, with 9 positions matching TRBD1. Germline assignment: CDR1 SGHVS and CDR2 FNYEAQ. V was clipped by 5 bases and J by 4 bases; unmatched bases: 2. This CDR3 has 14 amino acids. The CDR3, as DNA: TGTGCCAGCAGCCGGGACAGGGCCACCGGGGAGCTGTTTTTT. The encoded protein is CASSRDRATGELFF.

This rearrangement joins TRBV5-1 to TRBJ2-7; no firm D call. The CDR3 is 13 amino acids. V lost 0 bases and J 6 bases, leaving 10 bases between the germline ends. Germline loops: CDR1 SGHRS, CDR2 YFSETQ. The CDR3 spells CASSLASIGEQYF. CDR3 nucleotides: TGCGCCAGCAGCTTGGCCTCCATAGGCGAGCAGTACTTC.

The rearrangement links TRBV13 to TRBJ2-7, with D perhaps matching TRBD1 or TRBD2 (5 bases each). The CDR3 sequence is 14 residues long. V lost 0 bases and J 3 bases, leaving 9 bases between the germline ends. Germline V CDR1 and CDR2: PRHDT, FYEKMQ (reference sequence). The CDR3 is CASSLGGRGYEQYF. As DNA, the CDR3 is TGTGCCAGCAGCTTAGGGGGACGGGGCTACGAGCAGTACTTC. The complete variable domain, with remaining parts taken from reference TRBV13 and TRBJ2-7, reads AAGVIQSPRHLIKEKRETATLKCYPIPRHDTVYWYQQGPGQDPQFLISFYEKMQSDKGSIPDRFSAQQFSDYHSELNMSSLELGDSALYFCASSLGGRGYEQYFGPGTRLTVT.

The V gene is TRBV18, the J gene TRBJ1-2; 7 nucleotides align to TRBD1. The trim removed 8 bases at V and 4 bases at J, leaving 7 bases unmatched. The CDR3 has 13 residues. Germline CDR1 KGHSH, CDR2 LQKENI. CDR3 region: CASTPGTVYGYTF. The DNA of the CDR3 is TGTGCCAGCACGCCCGGGACAGTCTATGGCTACACCTTC.

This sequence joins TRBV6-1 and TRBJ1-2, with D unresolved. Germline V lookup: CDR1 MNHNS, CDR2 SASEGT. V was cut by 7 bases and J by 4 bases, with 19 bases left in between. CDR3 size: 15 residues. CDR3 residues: CASTGSPRSGYGYTF. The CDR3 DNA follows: TGTGCCAGCACGGGGAGTCCACGCTCCGGCTATGGCTACACCTTC.

The CDR3 reads CASSFGTDMFF. Here the CDR3 DNA reads TGCGCCAGCAGCTTTGGGACAGATATGTTCTTC. This chain links TRBV5-1 with TRBJ2-1, with TRBD1 identical over 7 bases. The CDR3 is made up of 11 amino acids. After removal of 2 bases from V and 15 bases from J, the junction contained 5 bases not matched to a gene. Germline V gene data show CDR1 as SGHRS and CDR2 as YFSETQ.

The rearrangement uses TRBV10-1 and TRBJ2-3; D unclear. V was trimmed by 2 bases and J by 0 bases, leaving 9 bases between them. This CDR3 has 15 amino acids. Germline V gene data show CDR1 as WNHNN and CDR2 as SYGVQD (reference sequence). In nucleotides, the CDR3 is TGCGCCAGCAGTGAGCGGGCGGTGAGCACAGATACGCAGTATTTT. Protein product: CASSERAVSTDTQYF.

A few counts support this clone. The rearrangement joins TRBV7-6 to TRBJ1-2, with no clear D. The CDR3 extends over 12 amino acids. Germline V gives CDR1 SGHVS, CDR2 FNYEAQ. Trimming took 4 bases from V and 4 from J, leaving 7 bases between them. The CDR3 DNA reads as TGTGCCAGCAGCTCCACTCTCTATGGCTACACCTTC. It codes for CASSSTLYGYTF.

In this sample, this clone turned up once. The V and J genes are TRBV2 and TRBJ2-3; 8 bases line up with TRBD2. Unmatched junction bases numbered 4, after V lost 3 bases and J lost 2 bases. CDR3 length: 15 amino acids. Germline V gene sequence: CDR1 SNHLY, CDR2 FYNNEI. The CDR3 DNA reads TGTGCCAGCAGTGAGCCGGGGGGGTTCACAGATACGCAGTATTTT. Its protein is CASSEPGGFTDTQYF.

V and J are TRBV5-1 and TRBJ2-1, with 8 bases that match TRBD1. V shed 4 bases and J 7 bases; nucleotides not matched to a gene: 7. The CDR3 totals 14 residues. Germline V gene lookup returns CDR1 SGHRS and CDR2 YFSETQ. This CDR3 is CASSIDGQGNEQFF. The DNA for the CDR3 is TGCGCCAGCAGCATAGATGGACAGGGTAATGAGCAGTTCTTC.

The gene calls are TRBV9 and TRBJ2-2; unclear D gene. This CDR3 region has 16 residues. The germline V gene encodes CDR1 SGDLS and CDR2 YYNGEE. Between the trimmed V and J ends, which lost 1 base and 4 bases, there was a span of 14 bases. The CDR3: CASSVIAGPATGELFF. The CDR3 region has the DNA TGTGCCAGCAGCGTAATTGCAGGACCTGCCACCGGGGAGCTGTTTTTT.

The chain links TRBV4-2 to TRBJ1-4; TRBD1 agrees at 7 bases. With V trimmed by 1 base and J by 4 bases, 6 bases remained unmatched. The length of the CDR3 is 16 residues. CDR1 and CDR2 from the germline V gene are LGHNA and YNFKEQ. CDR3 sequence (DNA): TGTGCCAGCAGCCAAGGGCGGACAGGCGATAATGAAAAACTGTTTTTT. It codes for CASSQGRTGDNEKLFF.

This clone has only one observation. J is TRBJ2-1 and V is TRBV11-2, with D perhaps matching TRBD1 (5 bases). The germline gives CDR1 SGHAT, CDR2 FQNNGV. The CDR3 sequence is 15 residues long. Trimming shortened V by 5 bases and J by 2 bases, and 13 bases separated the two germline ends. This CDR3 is CASSLGHHPYNEQFF. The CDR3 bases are TGTGCCAGCAGCCTCGGACACCATCCCTACAATGAGCAGTTCTTC.

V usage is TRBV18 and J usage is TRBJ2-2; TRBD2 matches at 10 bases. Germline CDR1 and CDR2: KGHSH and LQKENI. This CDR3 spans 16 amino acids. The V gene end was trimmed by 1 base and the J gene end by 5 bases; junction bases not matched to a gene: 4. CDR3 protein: CASSPRAGGPTGELFF. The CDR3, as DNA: TGTGCCAGCTCACCACGAGCGGGGGGGCCTACCGGGGAGCTGTTTTTT.

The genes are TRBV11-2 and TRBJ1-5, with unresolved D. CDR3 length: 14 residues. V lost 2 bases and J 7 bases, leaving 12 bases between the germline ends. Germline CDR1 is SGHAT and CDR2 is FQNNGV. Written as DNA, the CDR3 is TGTGCCAGCAGCTTATCGTCCGCCGCACAGCCCCAGCATTTT. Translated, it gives CASSLSSAAQPQHF.

The CDR3 loop is CASSFDGSETQYF. DNA of the CDR3: TGTGCCAGCAGTTTCGATGGGTCAGAGACCCAGTACTTC. The rearrangement links TRBV28 to TRBJ2-5; D uncertain. Germline V gene lookup returns CDR1 MDHEN and CDR2 SYDVKM. The CDR3 has 13 amino acids. The V gene lost 3 bases and the J gene lost 4 bases, with 9 bases spanning the gap.

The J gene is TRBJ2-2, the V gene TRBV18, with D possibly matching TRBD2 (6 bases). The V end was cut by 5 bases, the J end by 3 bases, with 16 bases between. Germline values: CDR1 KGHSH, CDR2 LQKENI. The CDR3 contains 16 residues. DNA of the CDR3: TGTGCCAGCTCAGCCCCTCGGGAGAGTTACACCGGGGAGCTGTTTTTT. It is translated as CASSAPRESYTGELFF.

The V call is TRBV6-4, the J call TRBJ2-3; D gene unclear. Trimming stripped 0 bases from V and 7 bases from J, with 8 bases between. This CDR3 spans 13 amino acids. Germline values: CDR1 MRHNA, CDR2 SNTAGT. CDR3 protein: CASSDSSLNTQYF. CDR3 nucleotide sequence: TGTGCCAGCAGTGACTCGTCACTGAATACGCAGTATTTT.

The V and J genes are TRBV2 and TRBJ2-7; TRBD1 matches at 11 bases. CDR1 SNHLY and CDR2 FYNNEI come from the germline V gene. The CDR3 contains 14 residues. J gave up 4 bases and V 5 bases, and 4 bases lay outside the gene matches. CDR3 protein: CASSRDRGTYEQYF. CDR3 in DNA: TGTGCCAGCAGTAGGGACAGGGGGACTTACGAGCAGTACTTC.